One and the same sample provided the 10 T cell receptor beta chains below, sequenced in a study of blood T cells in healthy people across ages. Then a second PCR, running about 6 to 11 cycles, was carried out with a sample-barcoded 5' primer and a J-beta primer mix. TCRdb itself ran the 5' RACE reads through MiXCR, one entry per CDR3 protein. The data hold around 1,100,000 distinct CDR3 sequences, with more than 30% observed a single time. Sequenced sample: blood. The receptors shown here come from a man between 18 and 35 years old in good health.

Here the CDR3 reads CASSFDPRGDTEAFF. The CDR3 nucleotides read TGCGCCAGCAGCTTTGACCCCAGGGGAGACACTGAAGCTTTCTTT. V is TRBV5-1 and J is TRBJ1-1, with D perhaps TRBD1 (6 bases). The V end lost 2 bases, the J end lost 3 bases, and 14 bases lay between the germline ends. CDR3 length equals 15 residues. The germline gives CDR1 SGHRS, CDR2 YFSETQ.

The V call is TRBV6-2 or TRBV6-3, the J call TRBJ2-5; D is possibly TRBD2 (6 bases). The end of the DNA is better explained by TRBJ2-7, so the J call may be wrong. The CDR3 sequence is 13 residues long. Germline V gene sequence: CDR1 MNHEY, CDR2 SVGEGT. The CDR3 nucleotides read TGTGCCAGCGGGTATGGACTATTGTACGAGCAGTACTTC. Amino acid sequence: CASGYGLLYEQYF.

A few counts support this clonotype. CDR3 amino acids: CASSYDQGNYQPQHF. As DNA, the CDR3 is TGTGCCAGCAGCTACGATCAGGGTAATTATCAGCCCCAGCATTTT. The chain links TRBV7-2 to TRBJ1-5, with D tentatively TRBD1 (5 bases). The V end lost 4 bases, the J end lost 5 bases, and 15 bases lay between the germline ends. CDR1 and CDR2 (germline): SGHTA, FQGNSA. This CDR3 contains 15 residues.

CDR3 in DNA: TGCAGTGCTTGGGGACAGTACTCTGGGGCCAACGTCCTGACTTTC. Translated: CSAWGQYSGANVLTF. V gene TRBV20-1 combines with J gene TRBJ2-6; 7 nucleotides agree with TRBD1. This CDR3 has 15 amino acids. Germline V gene data show CDR1 as DFQATT and CDR2 as SNEGSKA (reference sequence). V lost 5 bases to trimming and J lost 0 bases; unmatched junction nucleotides: 4.

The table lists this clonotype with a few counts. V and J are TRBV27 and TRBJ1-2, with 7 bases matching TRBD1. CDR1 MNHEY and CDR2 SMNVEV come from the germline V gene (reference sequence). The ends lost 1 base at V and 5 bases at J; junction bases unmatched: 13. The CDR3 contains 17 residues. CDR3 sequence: CASSLLGGPMPSYGYTF. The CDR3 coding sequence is TGTGCCAGCAGTTTATTAGGGGGCCCCATGCCCTCATATGGCTACACCTTC.

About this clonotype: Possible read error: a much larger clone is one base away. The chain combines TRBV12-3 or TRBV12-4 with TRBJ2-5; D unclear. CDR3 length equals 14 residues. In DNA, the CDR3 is TGTACCAGCGCATCAGGACCGAACCAAGAGACCCAGTACTTC. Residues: CTSASGPNQETQYF.

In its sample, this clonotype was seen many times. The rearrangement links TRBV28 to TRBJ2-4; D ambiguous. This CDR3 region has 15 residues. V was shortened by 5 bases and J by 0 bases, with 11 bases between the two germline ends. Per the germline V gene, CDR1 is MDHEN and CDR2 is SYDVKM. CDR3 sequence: CASSPQLIAKNIQYF. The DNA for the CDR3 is TGTGCCAGCAGTCCCCAATTAATAGCCAAAAACATTCAGTACTTC.

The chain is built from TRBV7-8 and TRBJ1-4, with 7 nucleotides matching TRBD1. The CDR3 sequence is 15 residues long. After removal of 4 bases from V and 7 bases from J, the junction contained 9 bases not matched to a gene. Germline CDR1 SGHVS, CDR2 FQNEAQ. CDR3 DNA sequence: TGTGCCAGCAGCTCCGAGGGGGCTAGGACTGAAAAACTGTTTTTT. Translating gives CASSSEGARTEKLFF.

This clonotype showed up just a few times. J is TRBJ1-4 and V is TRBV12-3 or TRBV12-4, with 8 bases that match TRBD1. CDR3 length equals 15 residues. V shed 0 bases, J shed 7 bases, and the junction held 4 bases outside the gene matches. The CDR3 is CASSLASGGGEKLFF. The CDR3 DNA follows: TGTGCCAGCAGTTTAGCGTCAGGGGGCGGTGAAAAACTGTTTTTT.

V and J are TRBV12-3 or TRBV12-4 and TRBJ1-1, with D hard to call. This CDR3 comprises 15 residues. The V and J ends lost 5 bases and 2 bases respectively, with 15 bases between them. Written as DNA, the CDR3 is TGTGCCAGCAGTCCGAGGGTCCGGCGAAACACTGAAGCTTTCTTT. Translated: CASSPRVRRNTEAFF.